Here is one T cell receptor beta chain with its context. Antigen specificity is unknown. The data were taken from a study of radiotherapy plus CTLA-4 blockade in lung cancer. Study information: About 17% of enrolled patients responded objectively, and roughly 31% had disease control. The study's findings and limits: Early shifts in blood T cell clones, with interferon-beta, reportedly predicted response best. After treatment with radiotherapy plus ipilimumab, TCR clones that came from the tumor expanded in blood.

Participants had chemo-refractory metastatic non-small-cell lung cancer and were treated with focal radiation plus ipilimumab CTLA-4 blockade. The data were produced by immunoSEQ multiplex PCR, yet TCRdb's version contains in-frame clones alone and is incomplete. The table has 75,000 to 100,000 clones, almost 90% seen once. The germline V gene has CDR1 MNHNS and CDR2 SASEGT. Deletions cut 3 bases from V and 5 bases from J, with 13 bases between. The CDR3 consists of 14 residues. The J gene is TRBJ1-1, the V gene TRBV6-1; the D gene is possibly TRBD1 (5 bases). The specimen comprised peripheral blood, sampled from a patient treated with radiotherapy plus ipilimumab. The receptor comes from a human donor with non-small cell lung cancer that progressed on radiotherapy plus ipilimumab. CDR3 region: CASSETGEFTEAFF. The CDR3 bases are TGTGCCAGCAGTGAGACGGGGGAGTTTACTGAAGCTTTCTTT.